This T cell receptor beta chain came from a study of technical replicates of blood from four donors. Germline V gene data show CDR1 as SNHLY and CDR2 as FYNNEI. The CDR3 is 14 amino acids. V shed 2 bases and J shed 0 bases, with 5 bases lying between them. The protocol was immunoSEQ multiplex PCR, while the TCRdb copy is restricted to in-frame clones and leaves out a portion. The table shows over 15,000 clones, with around nine tenths occurring only once. This clonotype was obtained from a human donor in good health. This sequence joins TRBV2 and TRBJ1-5; maybe TRBD1 (5 bases). Sample: PBMCs. The CDR3 is CASSEQGSNQPQHF. The CDR3, as DNA: TGTGCCAGCAGTGAACAGGGTAGCAATCAGCCCCAGCATTTT.